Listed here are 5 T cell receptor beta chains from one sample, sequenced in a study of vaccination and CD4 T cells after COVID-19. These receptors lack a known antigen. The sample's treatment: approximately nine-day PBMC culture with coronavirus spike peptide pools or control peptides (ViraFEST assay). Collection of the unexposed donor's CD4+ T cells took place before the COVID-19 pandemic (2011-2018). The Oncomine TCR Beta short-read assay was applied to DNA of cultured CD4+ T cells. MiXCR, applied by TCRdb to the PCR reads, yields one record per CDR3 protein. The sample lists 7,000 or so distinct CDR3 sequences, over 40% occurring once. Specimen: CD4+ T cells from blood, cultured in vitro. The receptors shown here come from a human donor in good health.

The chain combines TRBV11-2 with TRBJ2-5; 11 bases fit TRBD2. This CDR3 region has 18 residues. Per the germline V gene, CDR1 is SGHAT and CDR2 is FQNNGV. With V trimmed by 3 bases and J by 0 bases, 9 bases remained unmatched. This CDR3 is CASSFRLAGQTYQETQYF. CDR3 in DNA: TGTGCCAGCAGCTTTCGACTAGCGGGGCAAACGTACCAAGAGACCCAGTACTTC.

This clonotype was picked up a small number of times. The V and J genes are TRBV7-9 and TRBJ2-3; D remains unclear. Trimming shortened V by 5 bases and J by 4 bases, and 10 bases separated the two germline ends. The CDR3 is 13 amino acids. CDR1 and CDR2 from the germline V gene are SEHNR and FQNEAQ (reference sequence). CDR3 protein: CASSPLPSDTQYF. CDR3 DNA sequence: TGTGCCAGCAGCCCACTCCCATCAGATACGCAGTATTTT. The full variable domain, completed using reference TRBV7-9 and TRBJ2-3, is DTGVSQNPRHKITKRGQNVTFRCDPISEHNRLYWYRQTLGQGPEFLTYFQNEAQLEKSRLLSDRFSAERPKGSFSTLEIQRTEQGDSAMYLCASSPLPSDTQYFGPGTRLTVL.

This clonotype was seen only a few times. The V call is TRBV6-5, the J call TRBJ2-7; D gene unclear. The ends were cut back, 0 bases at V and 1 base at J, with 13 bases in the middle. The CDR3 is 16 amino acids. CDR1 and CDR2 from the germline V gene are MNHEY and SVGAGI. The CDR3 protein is CASSYSQFGKSYEQYF. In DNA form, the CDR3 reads TGTGCCAGCAGTTACTCGCAGTTTGGGAAATCCTACGAGCAGTACTTC.

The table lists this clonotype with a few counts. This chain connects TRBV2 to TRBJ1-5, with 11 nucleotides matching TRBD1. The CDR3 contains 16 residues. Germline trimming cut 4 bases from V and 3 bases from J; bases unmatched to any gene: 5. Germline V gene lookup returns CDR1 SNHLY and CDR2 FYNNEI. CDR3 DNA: TGTGCCAGCAGTGGACGGACAGGGGGCCCCAATCAGCCCCAGCATTTT. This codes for CASSGRTGGPNQPQHF.

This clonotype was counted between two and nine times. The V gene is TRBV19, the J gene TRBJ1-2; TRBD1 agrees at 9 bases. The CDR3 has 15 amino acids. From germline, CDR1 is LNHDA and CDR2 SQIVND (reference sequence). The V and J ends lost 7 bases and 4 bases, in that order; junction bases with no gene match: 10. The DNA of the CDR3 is TGTGCCAGTACACTTCCGGGACAGGGCTCCTATGGCTACACCTTC. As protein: CASTLPGQGSYGYTF.